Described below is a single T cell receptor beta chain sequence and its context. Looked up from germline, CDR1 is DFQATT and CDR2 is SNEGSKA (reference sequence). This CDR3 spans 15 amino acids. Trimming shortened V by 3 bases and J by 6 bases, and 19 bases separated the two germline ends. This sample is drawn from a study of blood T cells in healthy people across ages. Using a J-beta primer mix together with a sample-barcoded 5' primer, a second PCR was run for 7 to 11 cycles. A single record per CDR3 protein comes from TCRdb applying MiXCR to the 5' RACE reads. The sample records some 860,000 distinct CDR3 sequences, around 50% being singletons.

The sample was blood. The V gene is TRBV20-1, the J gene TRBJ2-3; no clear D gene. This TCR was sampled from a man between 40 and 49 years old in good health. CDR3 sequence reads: CSARGHQGQPDTQYF. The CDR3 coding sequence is TGCAGTGCTAGGGGCCACCAAGGCCAGCCCGATACGCAGTATTTT.